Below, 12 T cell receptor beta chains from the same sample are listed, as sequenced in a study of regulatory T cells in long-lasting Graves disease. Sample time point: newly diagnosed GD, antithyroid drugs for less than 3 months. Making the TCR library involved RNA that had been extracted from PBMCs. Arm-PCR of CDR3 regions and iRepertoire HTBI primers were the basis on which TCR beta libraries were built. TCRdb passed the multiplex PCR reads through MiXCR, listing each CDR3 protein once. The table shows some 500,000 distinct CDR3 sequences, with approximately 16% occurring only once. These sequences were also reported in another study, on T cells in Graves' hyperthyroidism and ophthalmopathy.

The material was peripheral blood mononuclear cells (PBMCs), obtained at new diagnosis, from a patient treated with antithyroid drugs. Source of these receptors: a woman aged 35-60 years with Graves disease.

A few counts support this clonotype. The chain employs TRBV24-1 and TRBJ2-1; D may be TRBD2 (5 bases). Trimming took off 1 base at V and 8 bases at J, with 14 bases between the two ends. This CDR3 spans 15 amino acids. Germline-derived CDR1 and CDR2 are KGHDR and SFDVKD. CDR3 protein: CATSDFTVDGDEQFF. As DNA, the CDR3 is TGTGCCACCAGTGATTTTACGGTCGACGGGGATGAGCAGTTCTTC.

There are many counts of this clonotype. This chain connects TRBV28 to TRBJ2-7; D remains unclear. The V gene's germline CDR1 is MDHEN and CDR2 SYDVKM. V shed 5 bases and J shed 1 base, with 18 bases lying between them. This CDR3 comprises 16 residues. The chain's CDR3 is CASSLPHGLGSYEQYF. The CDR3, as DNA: TGTGCCAGCAGTCTCCCCCACGGTCTAGGGTCCTACGAGCAGTACTTC.

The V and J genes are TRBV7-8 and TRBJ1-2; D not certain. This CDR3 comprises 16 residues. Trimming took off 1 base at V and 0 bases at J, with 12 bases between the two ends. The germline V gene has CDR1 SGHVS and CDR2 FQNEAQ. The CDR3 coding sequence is TGTGCCAGCAGCTTAGAGTCGTTGGAACCTAACTATGGCTACACCTTC. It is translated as CASSLESLEPNYGYTF.

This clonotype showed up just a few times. The DNA for the CDR3 is TGTGCCAGTAGTTTTTACCTGACAGGAGGGGATCAGCCCCAGCATTTT. This translates into CASSFYLTGGDQPQHF. This sequence joins TRBV19 and TRBJ1-5, with a tentative D call TRBD1 (6 bases). The CDR3 loop spans 16 amino acids. Germline CDR1 reads LNHDA; CDR2 reads SQIVND (reference sequence). V was shortened by 5 bases and J by 5 bases, with 19 bases between the two germline ends. The complete variable domain, with remaining parts taken from reference TRBV19 and TRBJ1-5, reads DGGITQSPKYLFRKEGQNVTLSCEQNLNHDAMYWYRQDPGQGLRLIYYSQIVNDFQKGDIAEGYSVSREKKESFPLTVTSAQKNPTAFYLCASSFYLTGGDQPQHFGDGTRLSIL.

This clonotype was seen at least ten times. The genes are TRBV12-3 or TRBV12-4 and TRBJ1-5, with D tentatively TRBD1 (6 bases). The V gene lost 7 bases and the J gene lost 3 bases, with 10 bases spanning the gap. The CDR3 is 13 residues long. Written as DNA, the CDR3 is TGTGCCAGCAAGGGGGGAGCCAATCAGCCCCAGCATTTT. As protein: CASKGGANQPQHF.

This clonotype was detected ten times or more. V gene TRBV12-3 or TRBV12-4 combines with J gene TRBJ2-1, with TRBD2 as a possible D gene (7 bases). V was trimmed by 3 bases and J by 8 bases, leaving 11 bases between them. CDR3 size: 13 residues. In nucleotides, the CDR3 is TGTGCCAGCAGTTTCGGCGGGGGCGATGAGCAGTTCTTC. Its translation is CASSFGGGDEQFF.

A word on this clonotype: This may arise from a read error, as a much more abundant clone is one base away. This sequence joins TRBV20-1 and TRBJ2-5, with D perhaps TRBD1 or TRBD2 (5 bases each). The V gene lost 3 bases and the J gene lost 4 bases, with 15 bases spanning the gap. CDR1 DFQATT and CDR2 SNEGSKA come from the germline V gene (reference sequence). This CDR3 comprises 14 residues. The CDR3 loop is CSASRGSYIETQYF. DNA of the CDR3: TGCAGTGCTAGCCGGGGCTCCTACATAGAGACCCAGTACTTC.

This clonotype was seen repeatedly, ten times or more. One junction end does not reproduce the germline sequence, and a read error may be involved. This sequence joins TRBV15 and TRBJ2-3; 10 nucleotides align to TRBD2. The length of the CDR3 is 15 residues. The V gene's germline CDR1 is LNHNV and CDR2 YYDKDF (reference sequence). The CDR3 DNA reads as TGTGCCACCAGCAGAGAGATCTCTAGCGGGGGTAAATTGGGCTTT. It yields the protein CATSREISSGGKLGF. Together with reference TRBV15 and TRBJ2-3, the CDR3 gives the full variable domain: DAMVIQNPRYQVTQFGKPVTLSCSQTLNHNVMYWYQQKSSQAPKLLFHYYDKDFNNEADTPDNFQSRRPNTSFCFLDIRSPGLGDTAMYLCATSREISSGGKLGFGPGTRLTVL.

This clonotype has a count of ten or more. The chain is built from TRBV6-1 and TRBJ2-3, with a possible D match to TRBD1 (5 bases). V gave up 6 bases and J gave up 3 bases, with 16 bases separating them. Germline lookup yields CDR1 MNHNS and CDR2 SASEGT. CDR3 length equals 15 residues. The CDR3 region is CASSPREFRTDTQYF. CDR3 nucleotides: TGTGCCAGCAGCCCCAGGGAATTTAGGACAGATACGCAGTATTTT.

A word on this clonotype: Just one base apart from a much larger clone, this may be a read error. In DNA form, the CDR3 reads TGTGCCATCAGTGTCGTAGACAGGGGAGTTAACGTCGGGGAGCTGTTTTTT. Residues: CAISVVDRGVNVGELFF. The chain couples TRBV24-1 to TRBJ2-2; 8 nucleotides match TRBD1. The CDR3 spans 17 residues. In germline, CDR1 is KGHDR, CDR2 SFDVKD.

CDR3: CASLGARGPGGYTF. The CDR3, as DNA: TGTGCCAGTTTGGGAGCCAGGGGCCCCGGGGGCTACACCTTC. V is TRBV2 and J is TRBJ1-2, with a possible D match to TRBD1 (6 bases). Germline CDR1 reads SNHLY; CDR2 reads FYNNEI. V lost 9 bases and J 8 bases, leaving 22 bases between the germline ends. The CDR3 has 14 residues.

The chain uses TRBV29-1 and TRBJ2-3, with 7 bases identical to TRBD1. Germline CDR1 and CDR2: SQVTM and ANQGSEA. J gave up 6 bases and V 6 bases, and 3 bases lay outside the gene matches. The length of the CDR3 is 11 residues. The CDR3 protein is CSVHRGDTQYF. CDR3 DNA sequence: TGCAGCGTCCACAGGGGTGATACGCAGTATTTT.